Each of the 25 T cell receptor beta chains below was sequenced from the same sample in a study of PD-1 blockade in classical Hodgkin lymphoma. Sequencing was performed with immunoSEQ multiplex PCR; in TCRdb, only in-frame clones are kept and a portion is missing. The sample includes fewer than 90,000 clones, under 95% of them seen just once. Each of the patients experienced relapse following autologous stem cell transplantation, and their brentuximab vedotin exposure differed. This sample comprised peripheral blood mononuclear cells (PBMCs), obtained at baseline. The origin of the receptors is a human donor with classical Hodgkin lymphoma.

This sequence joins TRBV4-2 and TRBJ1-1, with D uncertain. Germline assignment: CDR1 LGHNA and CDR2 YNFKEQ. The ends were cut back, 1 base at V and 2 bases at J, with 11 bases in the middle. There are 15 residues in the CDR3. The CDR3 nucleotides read TGTGCCAGCAGCCAAGTGGAGGGCCTAAACACTGAAGCTTTCTTT. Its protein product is CASSQVEGLNTEAFF.

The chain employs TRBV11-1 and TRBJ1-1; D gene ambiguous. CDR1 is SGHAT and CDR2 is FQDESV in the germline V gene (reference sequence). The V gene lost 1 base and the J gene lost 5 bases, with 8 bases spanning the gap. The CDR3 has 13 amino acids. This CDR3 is CASSLEVGTEAFF. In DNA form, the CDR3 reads TGTGCCAGCAGCTTAGAAGTAGGAACTGAAGCTTTCTTT.

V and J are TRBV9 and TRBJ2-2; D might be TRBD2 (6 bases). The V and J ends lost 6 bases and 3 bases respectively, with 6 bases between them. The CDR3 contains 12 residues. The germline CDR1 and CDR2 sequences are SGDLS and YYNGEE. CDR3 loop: CASTGDTGELFF. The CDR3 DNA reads TGTGCCAGCACGGGAGACACCGGGGAGCTGTTTTTT.

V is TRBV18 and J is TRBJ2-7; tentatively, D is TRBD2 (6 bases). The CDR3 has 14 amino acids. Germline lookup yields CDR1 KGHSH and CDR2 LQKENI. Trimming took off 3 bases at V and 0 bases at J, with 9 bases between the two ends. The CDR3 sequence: CASSPWDSSYEQYF. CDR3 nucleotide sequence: TGTGCCAGCTCACCCTGGGACTCCTCCTACGAGCAGTACTTC.

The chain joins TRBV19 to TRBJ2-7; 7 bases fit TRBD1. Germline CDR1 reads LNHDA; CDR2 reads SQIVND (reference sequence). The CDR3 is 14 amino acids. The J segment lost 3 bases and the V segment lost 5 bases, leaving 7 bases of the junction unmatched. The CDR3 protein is CASSSGGLSYEQYF. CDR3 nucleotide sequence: TGTGCCAGTAGTTCAGGGGGATTGAGCTACGAGCAGTACTTC. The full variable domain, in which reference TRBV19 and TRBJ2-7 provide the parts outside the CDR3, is DGGITQSPKYLFRKEGQNVTLSCEQNLNHDAMYWYRQDPGQGLRLIYYSQIVNDFQKGDIAEGYSVSREKKESFPLTVTSAQKNPTAFYLCASSSGGLSYEQYFGPGTRLTVT.

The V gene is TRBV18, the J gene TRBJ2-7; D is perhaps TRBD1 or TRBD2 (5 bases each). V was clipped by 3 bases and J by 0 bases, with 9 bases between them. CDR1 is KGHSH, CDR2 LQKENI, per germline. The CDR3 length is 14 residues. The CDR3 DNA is TGTGCCAGCTCACCTCGGGACGTCTCCTACGAGCAGTACTTC. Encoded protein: CASSPRDVSYEQYF.

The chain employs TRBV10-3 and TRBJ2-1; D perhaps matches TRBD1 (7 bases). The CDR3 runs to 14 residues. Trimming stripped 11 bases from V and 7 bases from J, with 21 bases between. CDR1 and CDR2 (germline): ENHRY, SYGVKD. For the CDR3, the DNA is TGTGCCGCCAGGGGGGCGGGCCGGGGGAATGAGCAGTTCTTC. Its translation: CAARGAGRGNEQFF.

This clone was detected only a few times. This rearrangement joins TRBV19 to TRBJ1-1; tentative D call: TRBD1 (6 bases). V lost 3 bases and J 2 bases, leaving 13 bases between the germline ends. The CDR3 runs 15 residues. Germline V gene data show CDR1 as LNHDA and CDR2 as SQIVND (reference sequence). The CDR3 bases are TGTGCCAGTAGTATCGGACAGCCTTTCAACACTGAAGCTTTCTTT. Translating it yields CASSIGQPFNTEAFF.

CDR3 DNA sequence: TGTGCCAGCAGCTTTGTTAAAGGGGCACTAGCGGGTTTCTACGAGCAGTACTTC. Translated, it gives CASSFVKGALAGFYEQYF. This rearrangement joins TRBV11-2 to TRBJ2-7; TRBD2 matches 9 bases. Germline CDR1 SGHAT, CDR2 FQNNGV. The CDR3 extends over 18 amino acids. After removal of 3 bases from V and 3 bases from J, the junction contained 15 bases not matched to a gene. The full variable domain, with the rest looked up from reference TRBV11-2 and TRBJ2-7, is EAGVAQSPRYKIIEKRQSVAFWCNPISGHATLYWYQQILGQGPKLLIQFQNNGVVDDSQLPKDRFSAERLKGVDSTLKIQPAKLEDSAVYLCASSFVKGALAGFYEQYFGPGTRLTVT.

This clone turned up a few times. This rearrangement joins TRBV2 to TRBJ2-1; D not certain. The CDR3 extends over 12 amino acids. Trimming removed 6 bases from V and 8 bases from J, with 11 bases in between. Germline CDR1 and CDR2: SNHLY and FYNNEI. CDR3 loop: CASSLPPYEQFF. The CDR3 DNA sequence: TGTGCCAGCAGCCTACCACCCTATGAGCAGTTCTTC.

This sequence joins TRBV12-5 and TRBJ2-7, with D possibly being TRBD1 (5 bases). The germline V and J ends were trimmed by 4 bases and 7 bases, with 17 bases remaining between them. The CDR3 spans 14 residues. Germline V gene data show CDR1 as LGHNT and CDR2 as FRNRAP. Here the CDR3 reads CASGSGHSMGEQYF. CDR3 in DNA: TGTGCTAGTGGTTCCGGACACAGCATGGGGGAGCAGTACTTC.

CDR3 sequence: CASSPFSGKEDEQYF. CDR3 in DNA: TGTGCCAGCAGCCCCTTTAGCGGGAAAGAAGACGAGCAGTACTTC. This rearrangement joins TRBV9 to TRBJ2-7; 8 bases agree with TRBD2. V lost 4 bases, J lost 5 bases, and 11 bases stayed unmatched. Germline values: CDR1 SGDLS, CDR2 YYNGEE. The CDR3 sequence is 15 residues long.

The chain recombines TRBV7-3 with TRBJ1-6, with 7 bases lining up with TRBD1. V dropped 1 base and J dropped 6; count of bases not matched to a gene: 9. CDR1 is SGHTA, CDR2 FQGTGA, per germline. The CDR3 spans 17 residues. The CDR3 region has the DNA TGTGCCAGCAGCTTAATAGGCCCAGGGGGGATTAATTCACCCCTCCACTTT. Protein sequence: CASSLIGPGGINSPLHF.

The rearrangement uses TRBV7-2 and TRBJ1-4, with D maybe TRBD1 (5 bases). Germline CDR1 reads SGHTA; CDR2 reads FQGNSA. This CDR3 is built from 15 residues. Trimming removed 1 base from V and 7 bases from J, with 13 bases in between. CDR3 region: CASSLVYGGSEKLFF. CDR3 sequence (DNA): TGTGCCAGCAGCTTAGTCTACGGGGGTAGTGAAAAACTGTTTTTT.

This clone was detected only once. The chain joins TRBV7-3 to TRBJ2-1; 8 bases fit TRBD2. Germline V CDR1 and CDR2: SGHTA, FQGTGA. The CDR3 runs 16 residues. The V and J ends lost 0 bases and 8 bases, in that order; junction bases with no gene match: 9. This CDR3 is CASSLTTGTSVHEQFF. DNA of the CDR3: TGTGCCAGCAGCTTAACCACCGGGACTAGTGTCCATGAGCAGTTCTTC.

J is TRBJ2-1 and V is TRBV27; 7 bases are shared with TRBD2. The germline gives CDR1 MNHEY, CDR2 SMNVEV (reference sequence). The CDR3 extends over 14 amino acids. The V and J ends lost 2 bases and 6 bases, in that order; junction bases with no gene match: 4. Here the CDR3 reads CASSLGTTGNEQFF. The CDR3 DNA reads TGTGCCAGCAGTTTAGGGACTACGGGCAATGAGCAGTTCTTC.

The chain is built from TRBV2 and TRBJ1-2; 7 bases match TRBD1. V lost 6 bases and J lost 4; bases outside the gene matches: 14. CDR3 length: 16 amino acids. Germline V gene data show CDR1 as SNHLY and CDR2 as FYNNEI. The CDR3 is CASSDTDRESIYGYTF. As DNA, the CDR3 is TGTGCCAGCAGCGATACTGACAGGGAGAGTATCTATGGCTACACCTTC.

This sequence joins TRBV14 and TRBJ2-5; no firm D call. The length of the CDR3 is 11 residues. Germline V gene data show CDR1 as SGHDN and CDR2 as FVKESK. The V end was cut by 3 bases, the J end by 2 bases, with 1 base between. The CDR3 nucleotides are TGTGCCAGCAGCCATCAAGAGACCCAGTACTTC. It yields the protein CASSHQETQYF.

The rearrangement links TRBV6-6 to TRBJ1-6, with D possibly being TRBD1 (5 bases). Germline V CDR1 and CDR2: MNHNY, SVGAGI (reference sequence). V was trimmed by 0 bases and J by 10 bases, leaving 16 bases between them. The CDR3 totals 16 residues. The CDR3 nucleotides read TGTGCCAGCAGTTACTCGAGGACGGAGGGGAGGTCACCCCTCCACTTT. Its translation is CASSYSRTEGRSPLHF.

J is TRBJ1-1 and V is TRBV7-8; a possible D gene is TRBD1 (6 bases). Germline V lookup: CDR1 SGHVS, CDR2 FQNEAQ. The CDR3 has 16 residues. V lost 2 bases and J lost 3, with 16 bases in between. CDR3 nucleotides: TGTGCCAGCAGCTTATATGGGGGGCCTTCGGACACTGAAGCTTTCTTT. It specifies CASSLYGGPSDTEAFF.

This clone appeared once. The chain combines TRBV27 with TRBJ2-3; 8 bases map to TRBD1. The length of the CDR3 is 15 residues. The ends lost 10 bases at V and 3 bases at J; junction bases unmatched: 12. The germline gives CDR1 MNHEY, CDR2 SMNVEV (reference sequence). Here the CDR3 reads CAIKPGQATTDTQYF. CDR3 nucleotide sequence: TGTGCCATCAAACCGGGACAGGCGACAACAGATACGCAGTATTTT.

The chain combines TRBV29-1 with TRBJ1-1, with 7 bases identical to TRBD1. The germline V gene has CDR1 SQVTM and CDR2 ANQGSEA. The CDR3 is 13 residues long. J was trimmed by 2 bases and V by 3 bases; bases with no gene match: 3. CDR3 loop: CSVDGQENTEAFF. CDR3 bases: TGCAGCGTTGACGGACAGGAAAACACTGAAGCTTTCTTT.

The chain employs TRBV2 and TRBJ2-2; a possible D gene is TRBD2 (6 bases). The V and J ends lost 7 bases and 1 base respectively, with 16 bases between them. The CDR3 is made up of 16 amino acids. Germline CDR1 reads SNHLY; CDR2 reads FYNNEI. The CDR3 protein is CASNPGGTVNTGELFF. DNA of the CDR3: TGTGCCAGCAACCCAGGAGGGACCGTGAACACCGGGGAGCTGTTTTTT.

In DNA, the CDR3 is TGTGCCAGCAGGAGGTCGGCAGGGGACACTGAAGCTTTCTTT. It is translated as CASRRSAGDTEAFF. The chain recombines TRBV25-1 with TRBJ1-1; D is possibly TRBD1 (6 bases). Per germline, CDR1 MGHDK and CDR2 SYGVNS. V was clipped by 6 bases and J by 3 bases, with 14 bases between them. This CDR3 comprises 14 residues.

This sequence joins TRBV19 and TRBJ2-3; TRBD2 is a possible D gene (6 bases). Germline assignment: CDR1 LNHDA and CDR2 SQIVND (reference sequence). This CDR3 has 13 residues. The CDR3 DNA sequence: TGTGTCGTCAGGAGGGCAGACACAGATACGCAGTATTTT. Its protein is CVVRRADTDTQYF. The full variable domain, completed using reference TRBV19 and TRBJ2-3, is DGGITQSPKYLFRKEGQNVTLSCEQNLNHDAMYWYRQDPGQGLRLIYYSQIVNDFQKGDIAEGYSVSREKKESFPLTVTSAQKNPTAFYLCVVRRADTDTQYFGPGTRLTVL.